This TCR beta chain was documented in a study of identical twins. Findings of the study overall: Twins shared out-of-frame alpha sequences with excess low generation probability.

This clonotype was counted many times. Antigen unknown. Template switching (which added a universal primer site) was used, and cDNA carried unique molecular identifiers. TCRdb re-derived calls from the 5' RACE reads in MiXCR, one entry per CDR3 protein. The sample carries roughly 250,000 distinct CDR3 sequences, 7% recorded once. V shed 7 bases, J shed 8 bases, and the junction held 9 bases outside the gene matches. Germline values: CDR1 MNHEY, CDR2 SMNVEV (reference sequence). CDR3 length: 15 amino acids. The same sample was also studied in work on yellow fever vaccine responses in identical twins.

The gene calls are TRBV27 and TRBJ2-2; TRBD2 agrees at 11 bases. The sequence came from a woman aged 18-29 years in good health. The sequencing sample was made of memory (CD45RO+) T cells sorted from blood. The CDR3 here is CASKPGLAVFGELFF. CDR3 coding DNA: TGTGCCAGCAAACCGGGACTAGCGGTCTTTGGGGAGCTGTTTTTT.